This T cell receptor beta chain derives from a study of shared clonotypes between healthy human individuals. CD4+ cells underwent separation, giving CD45RA+ naive and CD45RA-negative memory subsets. Whole-study results and caveats: The naive CD4 repertoires of several donors were compared, and around 4.7% of clonotypes were shared.

Here immunoSEQ multiplex PCR was the method, and the copy in TCRdb shows in-frame clones only, minus some. This table has about 1.1 million clones, about 72% appearing once. Comments on this clone: No antigen is known for it.

Sequences were obtained from memory CD4+ T cells from PBMCs. Subset given: CD45RA-negative fraction. The clonotype originates from a man younger than 35 in good health. Some clones in this sample may be carry-over from other donors' samples.

The CDR3 loop is CASSRTVNTEAFF. In DNA, the CDR3 is TGTGCCAGCAGCCGGACTGTGAACACTGAAGCTTTCTTT. The rearrangement links TRBV11-2 to TRBJ1-1; D is undetermined. The length of the CDR3 is 13 residues. Trimming took off 5 bases at V and 0 bases at J, with 7 bases between the two ends. In germline, CDR1 is SGHAT, CDR2 FQNNGV.